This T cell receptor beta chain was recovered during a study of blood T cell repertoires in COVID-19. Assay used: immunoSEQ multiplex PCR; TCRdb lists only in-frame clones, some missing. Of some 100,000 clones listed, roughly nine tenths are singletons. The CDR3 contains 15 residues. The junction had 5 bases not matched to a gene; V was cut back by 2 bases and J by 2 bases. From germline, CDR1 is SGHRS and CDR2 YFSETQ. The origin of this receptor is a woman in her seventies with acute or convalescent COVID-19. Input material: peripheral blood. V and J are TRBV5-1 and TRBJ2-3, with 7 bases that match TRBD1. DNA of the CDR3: TGCGCCAGCAGCTTTTCGGGACAGCACACAGATACGCAGTATTTT. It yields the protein CASSFSGQHTDTQYF.